Sequencing of this T cell receptor (beta chain) was carried out in a study of vaccination effects on CD4 cells after COVID-19. On this clone itself: The antigen remains undetermined.

Produced via immunoSEQ multiplex PCR; TCRdb's table is partial and in-frame only. This repertoire shows around 40,000 clones, over 60% found once; its top ten account for about 33%. Pools of viral peptides were used by the ViraFEST assay to expand antigen-specific CD4+ T cells ahead of sequencing. When more than 9 days of culture had elapsed, CD4+ T cells were isolated. A positive SARS-CoV-2 PCR test fell between March and December 2020. CDR3 size: 14 residues. With 6 bases removed from V and 2 bases from J, the gap between germline ends came to 13 bases. CDR1 is SNHLY and CDR2 is FYNNEI in the germline V gene.

This sequence was found in a human donor who had a prior SARS-CoV-2 infection. The V gene is TRBV2, the J gene TRBJ2-5, with D tentatively TRBD1 (5 bases). The input for sequencing was CD4+ T cells from PBMCs cultured with a peptide pool, taken before COVID-19 vaccination. In DNA, the CDR3 is TGTGCCAGCAGAAGAAGGGGCAGTCAAGAGACCCAGTACTTC. Its protein product is CASRRRGSQETQYF.